This TCR beta chain was identified in a study of shared clonotypes between healthy human individuals. The naive CD8 fraction comprised CD45RO-negative cells positively selected for CCR7 and excluded terminally differentiated effector memory CD45RA+ cells. For each subset, genomic DNA was distributed in equal portions over several immunoSEQ plates. Using immunoSEQ multiplex PCR, the repertoire was profiled, and TCRdb retains in-frame clones only, with some absent. This sample has about 2.1 million clones; 85% to 95% occur once, and the top ten carry approximately 1.7%. Looked up from germline, CDR1 is MNHNS and CDR2 is SASEGT. Trimming shortened V by 6 bases and J by 3 bases, and 12 bases separated the two germline ends. This CDR3 has 14 amino acids.

The chain uses TRBV6-1 and TRBJ1-5; D unclear. This receptor was taken from a man between 18 and 29 years old in good health. Some clones in this sample may be carry-over from other donors' samples. The sample consisted of naive CD8+ T cells from PBMCs. CDR3 loop: CASSERLINQPQHF. CDR3 nucleotide sequence: TGTGCCAGCAGCGAAAGGCTAATCAATCAGCCCCAGCATTTT.